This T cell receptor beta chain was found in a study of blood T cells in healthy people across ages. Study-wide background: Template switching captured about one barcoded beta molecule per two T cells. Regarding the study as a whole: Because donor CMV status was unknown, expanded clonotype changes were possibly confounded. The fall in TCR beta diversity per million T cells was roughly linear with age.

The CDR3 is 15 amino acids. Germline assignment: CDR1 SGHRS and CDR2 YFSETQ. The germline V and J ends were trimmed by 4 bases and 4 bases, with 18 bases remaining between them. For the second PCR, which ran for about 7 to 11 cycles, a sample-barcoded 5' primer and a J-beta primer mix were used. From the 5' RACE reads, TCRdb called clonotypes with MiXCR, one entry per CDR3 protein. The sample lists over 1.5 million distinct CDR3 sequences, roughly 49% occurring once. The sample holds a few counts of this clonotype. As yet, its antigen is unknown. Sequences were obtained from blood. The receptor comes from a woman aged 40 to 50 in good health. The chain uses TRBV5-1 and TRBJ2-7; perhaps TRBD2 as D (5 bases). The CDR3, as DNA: TGCGCCAGCAGCCACCCAGGTAGAGGGATATACGAGCAGTACTTC. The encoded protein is CASSHPGRGIYEQYF.